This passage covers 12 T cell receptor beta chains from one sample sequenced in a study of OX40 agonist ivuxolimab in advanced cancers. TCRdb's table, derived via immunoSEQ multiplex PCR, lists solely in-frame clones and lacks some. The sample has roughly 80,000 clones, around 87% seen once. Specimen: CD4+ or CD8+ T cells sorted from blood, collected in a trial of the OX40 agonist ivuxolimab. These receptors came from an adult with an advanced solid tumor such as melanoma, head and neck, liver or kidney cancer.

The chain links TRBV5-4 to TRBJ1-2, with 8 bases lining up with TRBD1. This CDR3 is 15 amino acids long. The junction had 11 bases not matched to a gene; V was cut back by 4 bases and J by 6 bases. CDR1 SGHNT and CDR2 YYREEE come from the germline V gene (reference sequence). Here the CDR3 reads CASSAYVQGANGYTF. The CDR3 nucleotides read TGTGCCAGCAGCGCCTACGTCCAGGGGGCGAATGGCTACACCTTC. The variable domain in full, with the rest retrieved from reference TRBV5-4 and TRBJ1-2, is ETGVTQSPTHLIKTRGQQVTLRCSSQSGHNTVSWYQQALGQGPQFIFQYYREEENGRGNFPPRFSGLQFPNYSSELNVNALELDDSALYLCASSAYVQGANGYTFGSGTRLTVV.

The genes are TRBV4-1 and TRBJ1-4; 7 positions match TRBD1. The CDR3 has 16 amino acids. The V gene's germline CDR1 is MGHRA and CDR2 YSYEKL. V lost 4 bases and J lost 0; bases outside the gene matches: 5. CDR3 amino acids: CASSPRDSPTNEKLFF. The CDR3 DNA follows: TGCGCCAGCAGCCCCCGGGACAGTCCAACTAATGAAAAACTGTTTTTT.

CDR3 in DNA: TGCGCCAGCGCGCCGGCGACAGACGTATATGGCTACACCTTC. Protein product: CASAPATDVYGYTF. V gene TRBV5-1 combines with J gene TRBJ1-2; D is perhaps TRBD1 (5 bases). The V end was cut by 7 bases, the J end by 5 bases, with 18 bases between. Germline V lookup: CDR1 SGHRS, CDR2 YFSETQ. The CDR3 loop spans 14 amino acids. Using reference TRBV5-1 and TRBJ1-2 for the parts outside the CDR3, the full variable domain is KAGVTQTPRYLIKTRGQQVTLSCSPISGHRSVSWYQQTPGQGLQFLFEYFSETQRNKGNFPGRFSGRQFSNSRSEMNVSTLELGDSALYLCASAPATDVYGYTFGSGTRLTVV.

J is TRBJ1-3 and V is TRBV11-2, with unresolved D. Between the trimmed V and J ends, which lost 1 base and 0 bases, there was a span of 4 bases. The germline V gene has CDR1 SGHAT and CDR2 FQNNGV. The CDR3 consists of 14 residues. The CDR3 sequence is CASSLGISGNTIYF. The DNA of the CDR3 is TGTGCCAGCAGCTTAGGGATCTCTGGAAACACCATATATTTT.

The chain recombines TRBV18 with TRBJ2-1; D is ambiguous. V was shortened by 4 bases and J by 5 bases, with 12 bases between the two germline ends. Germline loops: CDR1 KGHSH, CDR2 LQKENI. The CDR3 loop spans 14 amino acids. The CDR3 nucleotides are TGTGCCAGCTCACGCTCCAACCAGAACAATGAGCAGTTCTTC. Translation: CASSRSNQNNEQFF.

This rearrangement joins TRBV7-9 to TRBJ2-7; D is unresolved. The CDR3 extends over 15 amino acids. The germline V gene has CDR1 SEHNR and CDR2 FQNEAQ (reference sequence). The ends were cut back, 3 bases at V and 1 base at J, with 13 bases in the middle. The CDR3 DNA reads TGTGCCAGCAGCTTCCCCGGGTCTCATTCCTACGAGCAGTACGTC. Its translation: CASSFPGSHSYEQYV.

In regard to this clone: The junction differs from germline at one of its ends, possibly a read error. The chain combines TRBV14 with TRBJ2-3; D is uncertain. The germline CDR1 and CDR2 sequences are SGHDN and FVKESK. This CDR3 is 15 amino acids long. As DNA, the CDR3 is TGTGCCAGCAGCCAGGGTAATACGCCCACATATACGCAGTATTTT. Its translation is CASSQGNTPTYTQYF.

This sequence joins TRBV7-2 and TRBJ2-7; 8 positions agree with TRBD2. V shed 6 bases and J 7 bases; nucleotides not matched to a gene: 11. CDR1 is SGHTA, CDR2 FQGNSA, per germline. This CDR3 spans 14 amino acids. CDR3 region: CASRPRAGEKEQYF. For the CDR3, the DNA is TGTGCCAGCAGGCCCCGAGCGGGAGAAAAGGAGCAGTACTTC. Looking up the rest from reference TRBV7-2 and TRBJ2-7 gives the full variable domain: GAGVSQSPSNKVTEKGKDVELRCDPISGHTALYWYRQSLGQGLEFLIYFQGNSAPDKSGLPSDRFSAERTGGSVSTLTIQRTQQEDSAVYLCASRPRAGEKEQYFGPGTRLTVT.

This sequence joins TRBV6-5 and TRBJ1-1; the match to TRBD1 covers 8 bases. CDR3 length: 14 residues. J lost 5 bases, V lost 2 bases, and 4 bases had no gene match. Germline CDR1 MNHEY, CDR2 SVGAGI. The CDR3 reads CASSYNRGWTEAFF. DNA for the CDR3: TGTGCCAGCAGTTACAACAGGGGGTGGACTGAAGCTTTCTTT.

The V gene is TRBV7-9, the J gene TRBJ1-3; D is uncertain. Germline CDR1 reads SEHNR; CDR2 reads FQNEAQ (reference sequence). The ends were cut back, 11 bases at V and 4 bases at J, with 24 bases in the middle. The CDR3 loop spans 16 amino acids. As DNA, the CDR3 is TGTGCCGCCGCTGCGGGTTTTGAAGCGTTCGGAAACACCATATATTTT. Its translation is CAAAAGFEAFGNTIYF.

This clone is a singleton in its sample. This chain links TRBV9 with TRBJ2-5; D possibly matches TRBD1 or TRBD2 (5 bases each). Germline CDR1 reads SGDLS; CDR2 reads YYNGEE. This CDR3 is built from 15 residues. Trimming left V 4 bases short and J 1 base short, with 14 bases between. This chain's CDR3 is CASSFTRGTQETQYF. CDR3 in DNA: TGTGCCAGCAGCTTCACTCGTGGGACCCAAGAGACCCAGTACTTC.

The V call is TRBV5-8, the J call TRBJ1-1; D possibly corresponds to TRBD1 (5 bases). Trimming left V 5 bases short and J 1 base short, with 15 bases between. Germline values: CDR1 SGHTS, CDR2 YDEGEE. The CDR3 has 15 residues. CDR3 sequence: CASRRRDGRNTEAFF. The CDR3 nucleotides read TGTGCCAGCAGAAGAAGGGACGGAAGGAACACTGAAGCTTTCTTT.